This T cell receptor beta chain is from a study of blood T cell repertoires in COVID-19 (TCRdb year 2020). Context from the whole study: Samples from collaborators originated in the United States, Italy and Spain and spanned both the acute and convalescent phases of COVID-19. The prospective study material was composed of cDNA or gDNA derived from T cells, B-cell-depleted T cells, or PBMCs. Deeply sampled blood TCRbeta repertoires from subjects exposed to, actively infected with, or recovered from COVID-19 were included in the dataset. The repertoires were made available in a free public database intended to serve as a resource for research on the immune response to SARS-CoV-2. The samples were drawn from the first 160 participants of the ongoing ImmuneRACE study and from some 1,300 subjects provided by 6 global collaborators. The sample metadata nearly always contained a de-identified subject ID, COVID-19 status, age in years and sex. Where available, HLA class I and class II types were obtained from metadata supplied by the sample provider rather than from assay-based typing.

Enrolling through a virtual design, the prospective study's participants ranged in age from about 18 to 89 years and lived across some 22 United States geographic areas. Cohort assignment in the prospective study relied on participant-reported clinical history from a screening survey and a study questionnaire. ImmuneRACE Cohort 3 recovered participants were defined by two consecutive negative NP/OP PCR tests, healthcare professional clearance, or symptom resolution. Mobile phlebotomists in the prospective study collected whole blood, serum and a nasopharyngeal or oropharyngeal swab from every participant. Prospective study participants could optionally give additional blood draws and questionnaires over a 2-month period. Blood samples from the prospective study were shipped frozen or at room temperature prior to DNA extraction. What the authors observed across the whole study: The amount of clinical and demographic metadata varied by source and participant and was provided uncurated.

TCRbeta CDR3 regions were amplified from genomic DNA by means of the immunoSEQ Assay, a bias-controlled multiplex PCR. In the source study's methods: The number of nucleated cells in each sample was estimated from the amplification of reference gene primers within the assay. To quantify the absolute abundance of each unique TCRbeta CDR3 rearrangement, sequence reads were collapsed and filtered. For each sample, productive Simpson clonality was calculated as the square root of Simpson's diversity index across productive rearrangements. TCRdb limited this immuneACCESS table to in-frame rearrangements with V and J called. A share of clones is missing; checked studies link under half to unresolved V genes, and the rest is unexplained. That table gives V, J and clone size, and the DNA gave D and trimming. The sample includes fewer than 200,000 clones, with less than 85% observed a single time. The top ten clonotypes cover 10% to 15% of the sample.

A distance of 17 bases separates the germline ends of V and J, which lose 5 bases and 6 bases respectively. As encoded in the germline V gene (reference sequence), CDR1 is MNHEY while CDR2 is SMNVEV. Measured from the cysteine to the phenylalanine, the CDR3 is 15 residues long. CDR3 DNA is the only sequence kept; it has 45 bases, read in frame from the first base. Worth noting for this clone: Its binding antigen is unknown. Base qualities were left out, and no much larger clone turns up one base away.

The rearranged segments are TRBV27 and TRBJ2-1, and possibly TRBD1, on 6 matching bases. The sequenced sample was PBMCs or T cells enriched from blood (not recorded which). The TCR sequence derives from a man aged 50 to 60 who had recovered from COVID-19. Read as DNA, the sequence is TGTGCCAGCAGTCCTGACCGGACCAGGGGCAATGAGCAGTTCTTC. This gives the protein CASSPDRTRGNEQFF.